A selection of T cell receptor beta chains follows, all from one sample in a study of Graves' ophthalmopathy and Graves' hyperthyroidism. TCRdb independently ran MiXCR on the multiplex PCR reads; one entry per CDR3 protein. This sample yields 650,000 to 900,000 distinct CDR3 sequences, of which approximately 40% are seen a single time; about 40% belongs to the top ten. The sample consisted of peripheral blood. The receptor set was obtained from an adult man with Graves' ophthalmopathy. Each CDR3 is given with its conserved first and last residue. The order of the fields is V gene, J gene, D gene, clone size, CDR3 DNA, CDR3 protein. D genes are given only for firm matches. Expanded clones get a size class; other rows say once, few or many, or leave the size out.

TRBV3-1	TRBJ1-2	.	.	TGTGCCAGCAGCCAAGCTGGACAGATCGGCTACACCTTC	CASSQAGQIGYTF
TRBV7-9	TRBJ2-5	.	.	TGTGCCAGCAGCTCCCCGGCAGGTAGACTGGAGACCCAGTACTTC	CASSSPAGRLETQYF
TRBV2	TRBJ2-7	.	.	TGTGCCAGCAGTGAAGCGGGTTTCTCCTACGAGCAGTACTTC	CASSEAGFSYEQYF
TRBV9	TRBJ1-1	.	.	TGTGCCAGCAGCGTAGATCTTGGGCAGGGAGGCACTGAAGCTTTCTTT	CASSVDLGQGGTEAFF
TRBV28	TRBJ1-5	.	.	TGTGCCAGCAGAAGGGGACGGAATAGCAATCAGCCCCAGCATTTT	CASRRGRNSNQPQHF
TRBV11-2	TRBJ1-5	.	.	TGTGCCTGGAGTGTAGGTGGAGACGGTCTCCAGCATTTT	CAWSVGGDGLQHF
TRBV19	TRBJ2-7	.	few	TGTGCCAGTAGTGATAGTCAGGTCTCCTACGAGCAGTACTTC	CASSDSQVSYEQYF
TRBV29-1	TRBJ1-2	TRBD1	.	TGCAGCGTTAAGACAGGGAACACCTTC	CSVKTGNTF
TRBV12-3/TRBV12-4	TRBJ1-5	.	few	TGTGCCAGCAGTTTACGTGGGGGGCTTCAGCCCCAGCATTTT	CASSLRGGLQPQHF
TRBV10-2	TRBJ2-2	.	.	TGCGCCAGCAGTGAGTGGAGCACCGGGGAGCTGTTTTTT	CASSEWSTGELFF
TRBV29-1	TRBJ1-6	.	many	TGCAGCGTTGGGCAGGGTGCTGATTCACCCCTCCACTTT	CSVGQGADSPLHF
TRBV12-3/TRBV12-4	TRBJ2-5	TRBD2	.	TGTGCCAGCACGGGACTAGCGGGAGGAAAAGAGACCCAGTACTTC	CASTGLAGGKETQYF
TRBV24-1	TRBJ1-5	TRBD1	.	TGTGCCAGCAGTTACCCGGCAGGGGGCTTTTCAAGCAATCAGCCCCAGCATTTT	CASSYPAGGFSSNQPQHF
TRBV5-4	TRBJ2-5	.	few	TGTGCCACAACCTCTTCAGAGACCCAGTACTTC	CATTSSETQYF